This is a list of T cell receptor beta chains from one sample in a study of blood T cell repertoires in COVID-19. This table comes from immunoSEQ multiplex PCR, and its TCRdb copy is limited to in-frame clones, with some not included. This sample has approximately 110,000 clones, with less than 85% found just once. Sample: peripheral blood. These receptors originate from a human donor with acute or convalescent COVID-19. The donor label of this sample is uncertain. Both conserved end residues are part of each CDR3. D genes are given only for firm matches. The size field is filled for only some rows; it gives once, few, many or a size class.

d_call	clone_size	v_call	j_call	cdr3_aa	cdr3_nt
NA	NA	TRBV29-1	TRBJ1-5	CSVEKDGLAQYSNQPQHF	TGCAGCGTTGAGAAGGACGGTCTAGCGCAATATAGCAATCAGCCCCAGCATTTT
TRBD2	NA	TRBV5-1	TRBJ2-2	CASSGLAGETGELFF	TGCGCCAGCAGCGGACTAGCGGGGGAAACCGGGGAGCTGTTTTTT
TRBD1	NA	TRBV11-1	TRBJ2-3	CASSPRTGVPRGYF	TGTGCCAGCAGCCCCCGGACAGGCGTCCCGAGGGGGTATTTT
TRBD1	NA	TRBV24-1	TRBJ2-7	CATRDSNSYEQYF	TGTGCCACCCGGGACAGCAACTCCTACGAGCAGTACTTC
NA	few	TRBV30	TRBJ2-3	CAWSGIGVSTDTQYF	TGTGCCTGGAGTGGTATAGGGGTTAGCACAGATACGCAGTATTTT
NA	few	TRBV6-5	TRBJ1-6	CASSIGQIYNSPLHF	TGTGCCAGCAGCATCGGACAAATCTATAATTCACCCCTCCACTTT
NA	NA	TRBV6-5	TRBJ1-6	CASSLRGGSYNSPLHF	TGTGCCAGCAGTTTGCGGGGGGGCTCCTATAATTCACCCCTCCACTTT
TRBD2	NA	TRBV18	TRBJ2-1	CASSRQAGGSSYNEQFF	TGTGCCAGCTCTCGTCAAGCGGGGGGGAGCTCCTACAATGAGCAGTTCTTC
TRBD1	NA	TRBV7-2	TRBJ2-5	CASSQDRGRETQYF	TGTGCCAGCAGCCAGGACAGGGGGCGGGAGACCCAGTACTTC
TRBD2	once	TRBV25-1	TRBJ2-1	CASTSPGGWTNEQFF	TGTGCCAGCACCTCCCCGGGGGGTTGGACAAATGAGCAGTTCTTC
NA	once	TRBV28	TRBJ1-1	CASSSVNTEAFF	TGTGCCAGCAGTTCCGTGAACACTGAAGCTTTCTTT
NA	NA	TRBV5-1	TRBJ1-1	CASSGLASTEAFF	TGCGCCAGCAGCGGCTTAGCATCCACTGAAGCTTTCTTT
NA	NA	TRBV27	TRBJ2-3	CASSLLGGTDTQYF	TGTGCCAGCAGTTTATTGGGCGGCACAGATACGCAGTATTTT
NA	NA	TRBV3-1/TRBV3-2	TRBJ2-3	CASSRQPVSTDTQYF	TGTGCCAGCAGCCGACAGCCAGTTAGCACAGATACGCAGTATTTT
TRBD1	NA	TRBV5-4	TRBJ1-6	CASSLYGTGTSPLHF	TGTGCCAGCAGCTTGTACGGGACAGGGACTTCACCCCTCCACTTT
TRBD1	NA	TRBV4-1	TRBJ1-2	CASSPWDRVPGYTF	TGCGCCAGCAGCCCTTGGGACAGGGTCCCTGGCTACACCTTC
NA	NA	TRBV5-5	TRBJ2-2	CASSLFSSRTTGELFF	TGTGCCAGCAGCTTGTTCTCCTCCAGGACTACCGGGGAGCTGTTTTTT
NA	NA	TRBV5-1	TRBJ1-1	CASSLAATMNTEAFF	TGCGCCAGCAGCTTGGCCGCAACAATGAACACTGAAGCTTTCTTT
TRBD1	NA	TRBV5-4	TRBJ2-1	CASSSRTGPSYNEQFF	TGTGCCAGCAGCTCCCGGACAGGACCCTCCTACAATGAGCAGTTCTTC
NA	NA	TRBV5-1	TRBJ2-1	CASSLDRVGNEQFF	TGCGCCAGCAGCTTGGACAGGGTGGGGAATGAGCAGTTCTTC
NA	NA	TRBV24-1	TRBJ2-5	CATKAGHQETQYF	TGTGCCACGAAGGCGGGACACCAAGAGACCCAGTACTTC
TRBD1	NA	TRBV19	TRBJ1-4	CASSSHRQGDREKLFF	TGTGCCAGTAGTTCCCATCGACAGGGGGATCGTGAAAAACTGTTTTTT
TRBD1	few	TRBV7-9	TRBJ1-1	CASRPTGGGTEAFF	TGTGCCAGCAGGCCTACAGGGGGTGGCACTGAAGCTTTCTTT
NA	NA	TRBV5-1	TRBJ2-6	CASSLGQTFVSDVLTF	TGCGCCAGCAGCTTGGGACAGACATTTGTAAGCGACGTCCTGACTTTC
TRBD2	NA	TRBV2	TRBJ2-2	CATETSGGVTGELFF	TGTGCCACGGAGACTAGCGGGGGGGTTACCGGGGAGCTGTTTTTT
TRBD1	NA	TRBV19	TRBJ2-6	CASSIGIGTASSGANVLTF	TGTGCCAGTAGTATTGGGATTGGGACAGCCAGCTCTGGGGCCAACGTCCTGACTTTC
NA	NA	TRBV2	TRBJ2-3	CASSEVQGTDTQYF	TGTGCCAGCAGTGAGGTCCAGGGCACAGATACGCAGTATTTT
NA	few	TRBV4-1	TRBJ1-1	CASSQARGGTEAFF	TGCGCCAGCAGCCAAGCACGGGGAGGCACTGAAGCTTTCTTT
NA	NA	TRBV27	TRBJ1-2	CASSLLGADGYTF	TGTGCCAGCAGTTTACTGGGGGCTGATGGCTACACCTTC
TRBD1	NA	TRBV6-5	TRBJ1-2	CASSYSETGSEGYTF	TGTGCCAGCAGTTACTCTGAGACAGGGTCAGAGGGCTACACCTTC
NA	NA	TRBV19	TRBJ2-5	CASSPSTLYQETQYF	TGTGCCAGTAGCCCTAGCACCTTGTACCAAGAGACCCAGTACTTC
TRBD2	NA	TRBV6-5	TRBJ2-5	CASSRGLAAQETQYF	TGTGCCAGCAGTAGGGGACTAGCGGCTCAAGAGACCCAGTACTTC
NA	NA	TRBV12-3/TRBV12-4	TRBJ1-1	CASRLNPNTEAFF	TGTGCCAGCAGACTAAACCCGAACACTGAAGCTTTCTTT
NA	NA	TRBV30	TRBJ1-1	CAWRLVLGAGNTEAFF	TGTGCCTGGAGACTTGTCCTTGGTGCGGGGAACACTGAAGCTTTCTTT
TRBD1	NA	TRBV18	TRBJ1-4	CASSPHPGTGGEKLFF	TGTGCCAGCTCACCCCATCCCGGGACAGGGGGAGAAAAACTGTTTTTT
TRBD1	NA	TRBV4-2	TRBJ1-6	CASSQGDRGLGSPLHF	TGTGCCAGCAGCCAAGGAGACAGGGGACTCGGTTCACCCCTCCACTTT
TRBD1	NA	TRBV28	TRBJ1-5	CASSRTGSLQPQHF	TGTGCCAGCAGCAGGACAGGGTCTCTTCAGCCCCAGCATTTT
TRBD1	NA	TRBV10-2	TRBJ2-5	CASSGDREETQYF	TGCGCCAGCAGCGGGGACAGAGAAGAGACCCAGTACTTC
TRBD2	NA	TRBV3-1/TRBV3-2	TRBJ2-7	CASSRLAGSREQYF	TGTGCCAGCAGCCGACTAGCGGGGTCTCGTGAGCAGTACTTC
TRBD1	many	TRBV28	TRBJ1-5	CASSGTGDHQPQHF	TGTGCCAGCAGTGGAACAGGGGACCATCAGCCCCAGCATTTT
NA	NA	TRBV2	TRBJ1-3	CASSIAGFSGNTIYF	TGTGCCAGCAGCATAGCGGGGTTCTCTGGAAACACCATATATTTT
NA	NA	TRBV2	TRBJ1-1	CASRLARLNTEAFF	TGTGCCAGCAGGTTAGCGAGGTTGAACACTGAAGCTTTCTTT
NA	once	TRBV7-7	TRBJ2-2	CASSQGLFSRDTGELFF	TGTGCCAGCAGCCAAGGACTTTTTTCACGGGACACCGGGGAGCTGTTTTTT
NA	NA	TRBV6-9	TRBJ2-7	CASSYEWKGTYEQYF	TGTGCCAGCAGTTATGAGTGGAAGGGGACCTACGAGCAGTACTTC
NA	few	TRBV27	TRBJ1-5	CASPRVQPQHF	TGTGCCAGTCCCAGGGTTCAGCCCCAGCATTTT
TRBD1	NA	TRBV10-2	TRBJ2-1	CASRLDRVSINEQFF	TGCGCCAGCAGATTAGACAGGGTCTCCATCAATGAGCAGTTCTTC
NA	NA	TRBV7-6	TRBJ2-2	CASSPWGGNTGELFF	TGTGCCAGCAGCCCATGGGGAGGGAACACCGGGGAGCTGTTTTTT
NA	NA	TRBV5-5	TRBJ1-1	CASSFSRGNTEAFF	TGTGCCAGCAGCTTTAGTCGGGGGAACACTGAAGCTTTCTTT
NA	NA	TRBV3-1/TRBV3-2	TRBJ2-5	CASSQIRGGTQYF	TGTGCCAGCAGCCAAATCCGAGGGGGGACCCAGTACTTC
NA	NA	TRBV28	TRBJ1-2	CASSSQGSGYTF	TGTGCCAGCAGTAGTCAGGGATCTGGCTACACCTTC
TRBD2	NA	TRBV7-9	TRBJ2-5	CASSSDPSPAGETQYF	TGTGCCAGCAGCTCAGACCCCTCTCCAGCGGGGGAGACCCAGTACTTC
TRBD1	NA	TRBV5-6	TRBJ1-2	CASSSQGAGNYGYTF	TGTGCCAGCAGCTCACAGGGGGCCGGGAACTATGGCTACACCTTC
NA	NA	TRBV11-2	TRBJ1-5	CASSPTGSLQPQHF	TGTGCCAGCAGCCCCACAGGGTCCCTTCAGCCCCAGCATTTT
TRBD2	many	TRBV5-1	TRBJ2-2	CASSTGTKNTGELFF	TGCGCCAGCAGCACCGGGACTAAGAACACCGGGGAGCTGTTTTTT
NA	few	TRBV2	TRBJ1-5	CASSEGRGVNQPQHF	TGTGCCAGCAGTGAAGGGAGGGGCGTGAATCAGCCCCAGCATTTT
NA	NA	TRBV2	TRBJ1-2	CASSEPRTMGGYTF	TGTGCCAGCAGTGAACCCAGGACAATGGGGGGCTACACCTTC
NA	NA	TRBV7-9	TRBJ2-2	CASSLRGGTTGELFF	TGTGCCAGCAGCTTAAGAGGGGGAACCACCGGGGAGCTGTTTTTT
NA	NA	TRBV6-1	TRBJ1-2	CASSEATGRTYGYTF	TGTGCCAGCAGTGAAGCGACAGGTCGGACCTATGGCTACACCTTC
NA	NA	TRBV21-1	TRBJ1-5	CASSNASDFNSESNQPQHF	TGTGCCAGCAGCAACGCCTCGGACTTCAATTCCGAGAGCAATCAGCCCCAGCATTTT